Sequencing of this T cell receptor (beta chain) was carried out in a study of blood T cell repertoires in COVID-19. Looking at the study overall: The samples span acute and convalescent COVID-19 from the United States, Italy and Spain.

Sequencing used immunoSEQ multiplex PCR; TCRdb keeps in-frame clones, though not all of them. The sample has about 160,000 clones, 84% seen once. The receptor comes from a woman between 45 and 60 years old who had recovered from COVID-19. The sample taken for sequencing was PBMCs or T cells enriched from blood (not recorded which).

CDR3 bases: TGCGCCAGCAGCCAAGGGAGACAGGGCTTCGATGGGGCCAACGTCCTGACTTTC. Its protein is CASSQGRQGFDGANVLTF. This chain connects TRBV4-3 to TRBJ2-6; 7 bases are a match to TRBD1. J lost 3 bases, V lost 1 base, and 9 bases had no gene match. Germline V gene data show CDR1 as LGHNA and CDR2 as YSLEER. CDR3 length: 18 residues.